One sample yielded the 20 T cell receptor beta chains listed below, sequenced in a study of PD-1 blockade in classical Hodgkin lymphoma. Brentuximab vedotin exposure varied among the patients, all of whom had relapsed after autologous stem cell transplantation. Assay used: immunoSEQ multiplex PCR; TCRdb lists only in-frame clones, some missing. In the table there are 90,000 or so clones, approximately 91% of which are singletons. This material consisted of peripheral blood mononuclear cells (PBMCs), taken before the second cycle of nivolumab. These receptors were obtained from a human donor with classical Hodgkin lymphoma.

V usage is TRBV28 and J usage is TRBJ2-6; D is ambiguous. CDR3 length: 18 amino acids. Per germline, CDR1 MDHEN and CDR2 SYDVKM. V was clipped by 3 bases and J by 0 bases, with 15 bases between them. The chain's CDR3 is CASSFARNLPSGANVLTF. The CDR3, as DNA: TGTGCCAGCAGTTTCGCCCGTAACTTACCCTCTGGGGCCAACGTCCTGACTTTC. The variable domain in full, completed from reference TRBV28 and TRBJ2-6, reads DVKVTQSSRYLVKRTGEKVFLECVQDMDHENMFWYRQDPGLGLRLIYFSYDVKMKEKGDIPEGYSVSREKKERFSLILESASTNQTSMYLCASSFARNLPSGANVLTFGAGSRLTVL.

The chain carries TRBV11-2 and TRBJ2-2; 8 nucleotides match TRBD2. Germline CDR1 and CDR2: SGHAT and FQNNGV. CDR3 length: 15 amino acids. Trimming at V came to 8 bases and at J to 0 bases, leaving 5 bases not matched to a gene. The CDR3 nucleotides read TGTGCCAGCCTGAGGCGGGGGGCGAACACCGGGGAGCTGTTTTTT. Encoded protein: CASLRRGANTGELFF. Full variable domain (remainder filled in from reference TRBV11-2 and TRBJ2-2): EAGVAQSPRYKIIEKRQSVAFWCNPISGHATLYWYQQILGQGPKLLIQFQNNGVVDDSQLPKDRFSAERLKGVDSTLKIQPAKLEDSAVYLCASLRRGANTGELFFGEGSRLTVL.

The table lists this clone with a count of one. The J gene is TRBJ2-1, the V gene TRBV4-1, with D perhaps matching TRBD2 (5 bases). V gave up 0 bases and J gave up 1 base, with 10 bases separating them. Germline CDR1 and CDR2: MGHRA and YSYEKL. The CDR3 runs to 16 residues. CDR3 in amino acids: CASSQDEGVSYNEQFF. Written as DNA, the CDR3 is TGCGCCAGCAGCCAAGACGAGGGAGTATCCTACAATGAGCAGTTCTTC.

This clone was seen a handful of times. The gene calls are TRBV7-2 and TRBJ2-3, with no clear D. CDR3 length: 15 residues. The germline V and J ends were trimmed by 5 bases and 3 bases, with 15 bases remaining between them. CDR1 and CDR2 from the germline V gene are SGHTA and FQGNSA. CDR3 in DNA: TGTGCCAGCAGCCTGGGAAATCCGAAAACAGATACGCAGTATTTT. Encoded protein: CASSLGNPKTDTQYF.

The genes are TRBV28 and TRBJ2-7; D perhaps matches TRBD2 (5 bases). V was pared by 2 bases and J by 3 bases, with 11 bases between. The CDR3 is 14 residues long. Germline-derived CDR1 and CDR2 are MDHEN and SYDVKM. The CDR3 loop reads CASSLKGLHYEQYF. DNA of the CDR3: TGTGCCAGCAGTTTAAAAGGACTCCACTACGAGCAGTACTTC.

The chain couples TRBV7-8 to TRBJ2-7; 7 bases line up with TRBD1. Germline V gives CDR1 SGHVS, CDR2 FQNEAQ. V lost 3 bases and J lost 2; bases outside the gene matches: 7. There are 15 residues in the CDR3. The CDR3 DNA reads as TGTGCCAGCAGCTTGTGGGGGCAGGGGGCCTACGAGCAGTACTTC. Its protein is CASSLWGQGAYEQYF.

The V and J genes are TRBV25-1 and TRBJ2-3, with 9 bases that match TRBD1. The germline V gene encodes CDR1 MGHDK and CDR2 SYGVNS. The ends lost 1 base at V and 6 bases at J; junction bases unmatched: 2. This CDR3 has 14 residues. CDR3 in amino acids: CASSELQGADTQYF. The DNA for the CDR3 is TGTGCCAGCAGTGAATTACAGGGGGCTGATACGCAGTATTTT.

The chain carries TRBV27 and TRBJ1-2, with a possible D match to TRBD1 (5 bases). This CDR3 contains 11 residues. In germline, CDR1 is MNHEY, CDR2 SMNVEV (reference sequence). Trimming cost V 11 bases and J 5 bases, with 12 bases left between them. The CDR3 region is CASHGGYGYTF. The CDR3 DNA follows: TGTGCCTCGCACGGGGGATATGGCTACACCTTC.

The chain is built from TRBV28 and TRBJ1-2, with 9 bases that match TRBD1. The CDR3 consists of 14 residues. Germline CDR1 MDHEN, CDR2 SYDVKM. V lost 5 bases to trimming and J lost 3 bases; unmatched junction nucleotides: 4. The CDR3 nucleotides read TGTGCCAGCAGTGTCGACAGGGGGGACTATGGCTACACCTTC. It specifies CASSVDRGDYGYTF.

This clone has a single count. This rearrangement joins TRBV29-1 to TRBJ2-5; no clear D. The CDR3 runs 12 residues. CDR1 is SQVTM and CDR2 is ANQGSEA in the germline V gene. Trimming took 4 bases from V and 3 from J, leaving 9 bases between them. CDR3 DNA: TGCAGCGTTGGGCCGGCAGAAGAGACCCAGTACTTC. Protein sequence: CSVGPAEETQYF.

This clone occurred a few times. The chain joins TRBV6-6 to TRBJ1-4; D call uncertain. This CDR3 contains 14 residues. Germline V gives CDR1 MNHNY, CDR2 SVGAGI (reference sequence). The V gene lost 6 bases and the J gene lost 7 bases, with 15 bases spanning the gap. The CDR3 DNA is TGTGCCAGCAGGCGAACAGCCCAAAGTGAAAAACTGTTTTTT. Translated, it gives CASRRTAQSEKLFF.

The CDR3 bases are TGTGCCAGCGGGCTACTAGCGGGAGTGCGTGATGAGCAGTTCTTC. It specifies CASGLLAGVRDEQFF. The chain recombines TRBV7-9 with TRBJ2-1, with 11 bases lining up with TRBD2. The CDR3 runs to 15 residues. The junction had 11 bases not matched to a gene; V was cut back by 8 bases and J by 8 bases. Germline-derived CDR1 and CDR2 are SEHNR and FQNEAQ (reference sequence).

V usage is TRBV2 and J usage is TRBJ2-2; D call uncertain. CDR3 length: 12 residues. V dropped 8 bases and J dropped 0 bases, with 4 bases sitting between them. Germline V gene lookup returns CDR1 SNHLY and CDR2 FYNNEI. The CDR3 reads CASQPNTGELFF. CDR3 bases: TGTGCCAGCCAGCCGAACACCGGGGAGCTGTTTTTT.

By frequency in the sample, this clone is medium-sized. The chain has TRBV18 and TRBJ1-5; D uncertain. CDR3 length: 13 residues. CDR1 is KGHSH, CDR2 LQKENI, per germline. Trimming stripped 4 bases from V and 4 bases from J, with 8 bases between. CDR3 DNA sequence: TGTGCCAGCTCACTCCTACCAAATCAGCCCCAGCATTTT. Its translation: CASSLLPNQPQHF.

The gene calls are TRBV2 and TRBJ2-5; TRBD2 matches at 12 bases. Germline V CDR1 and CDR2: SNHLY, FYNNEI. The CDR3 is 14 amino acids. V lost 7 bases to trimming and J lost 9 bases; unmatched junction nucleotides: 9. The CDR3 DNA reads TGTGCCAGCACCGGGACTAGCGGGTGGAGGGCCCAGTACTTC. It encodes CASTGTSGWRAQYF.

The chain combines TRBV25-1 with TRBJ2-4; 10 bases line up with TRBD1. Germline assignment: CDR1 MGHDK and CDR2 SYGVNS. Trimming cost V 7 bases and J 1 base; bases outside gene matches: 7. This CDR3 comprises 16 residues. Here the CDR3 reads CASTATGGTAKNIQYF. The DNA of the CDR3 is TGTGCCAGCACAGCGACAGGGGGCACGGCCAAAAACATTCAGTACTTC.

The V and J genes are TRBV27 and TRBJ2-5, with 7 bases lining up with TRBD1. Germline values: CDR1 MNHEY, CDR2 SMNVEV (reference sequence). The J segment lost 4 bases and the V segment lost 6 bases, leaving 5 bases of the junction unmatched. The CDR3 consists of 13 residues. DNA of the CDR3: TGTGCCAGCAGCCGACAGGGTCGAGAGACCCAGTACTTC. This sequence encodes CASSRQGRETQYF.

The chain uses TRBV6-6 and TRBJ1-5, with D tentatively TRBD1 (6 bases). Germline CDR1 MNHNY, CDR2 SVGAGI (reference sequence). The CDR3 totals 16 residues. V was cut by 1 base and J by 0 bases, with 10 bases left in between. CDR3 region: CASSYLGQTSNQPQHF. As DNA, the CDR3 is TGTGCCAGCAGTTACTTAGGACAGACTAGCAATCAGCCCCAGCATTTT.

Points on this clone: The junction shows a germline mismatch at one end, possibly a read error. The V gene is TRBV5-4, the J gene TRBJ2-7; maybe TRBD1 (6 bases). The CDR3 has 13 residues. From germline, CDR1 is SGHNT and CDR2 YYREEE (reference sequence). CDR3 sequence (DNA): TGTGCCAGCAGCCGAACAGGGTCCCCCGAGCAGTCCTTC. Translating gives CASSRTGSPEQSF.

This chain uses TRBV5-6 with TRBJ2-2; 9 bases match TRBD1. CDR3 length: 15 amino acids. The germline CDR1 and CDR2 sequences are SGHDT and YYEEEE. After removal of 4 bases from V and 3 bases from J, the junction contained 4 bases not matched to a gene. CDR3 nucleotides: TGTGCCAGCAGCCCGGGACAGGGAGACACCGGGGAGCTGTTTTTT. Residues: CASSPGQGDTGELFF.